This record covers a single T cell receptor (beta chain). Its antigen remains unidentified. Per-base quality was not reported, and no clone a single base away is much larger than it. The sample is drawn from a study of T cell clones after liver transplantation (dated by TCRdb to the late 2010s). For the study in its entirety: Samples were obtained from ITN030ST, a randomized trial in which withdrawal of immunosuppression was attempted within 2 years of liver transplantation. Donor-reactive T cell clones were identified by TCRbeta sequencing after a pre-transplant mixed lymphocyte reaction and then tracked in post-transplant blood. As an antigen-independent comparator for the donor-reactive sequences, third party-reactive TCRbeta sequences from pre-transplant MLRs were identified as well. Of the eight recipients, three were HCV-positive, while the remaining recipients had been transplanted for non-autoimmune, non-viral indications. No induction therapy was given to the subjects, and standard immunosuppression was administered until randomization at 12-24 months post-transplant. Tolerance was defined as complete withdrawal of immunosuppression for at least one year without a rise in liver enzymes beyond twice the upper limit of normal. Blood samples were collected pre-transplant, pre-randomization before withdrawal, and post-randomization after either full withdrawal or failed withdrawal. The studied cohort comprised 8 liver transplant recipients, 3 classified as tolerant and 5 as non-tolerant. Points the paper makes about the study in general: A greater decline was seen for donor-reactive sequences than for third party-reactive sequences, suggesting partial antigen-specific deletion unrelated to withdrawal success. Because no allograft tissue specimens were available, donor-reactive T cells may have migrated into the graft instead of being deleted. A significant post-transplant decrease in circulating donor-reactive CD4 TCRbeta sequences was observed in most of the 8 subjects, irrespective of tolerance or HCV status. When repertoire turnover was taken into account, detection of donor-reactive sequences was significantly reduced in 7 of 8 subjects for CD4 and in 8 of 8 subjects for CD8. In a couple of subjects, low numbers of available donor cells limited the measurable donor-reactive repertoire. Conclusions were preliminary, limited by small, heterogeneous patient numbers and non-standardized post-transplant time points.

Using immunoSEQ, frozen genomic DNA was subjected to high-throughput TCRbeta CDR3 sequencing, a process that included PCR amplification, mapping, bias correction and internal controls. The paper's processing steps were these. Productive rearrangements were retained, and unique TCRbeta sequences were defined by the CDR3 nucleotide sequence together with the V and J gene. For classification of a sequence as donor-reactive, at least 5-fold expansion in CFSE-low cells relative to unstimulated pre-transplant cells and a frequency of at least 0.01% were required. To ensure at least 90% detection power, minimum frequency thresholds were set for each subject based on that subject's lowest-template unstimulated sample. Jensen-Shannon divergence between the top 1000 TCRbeta sequences after and before transplant was used to measure repertoire turnover. Changes in detection of donor-reactive sequences were assessed with two-sided Fisher's exact tests. Entries here come from immuneACCESS through TCRdb and include only in-frame sequences with V and J called. Some clones fail to appear in such tables; in the studies checked, an unresolved V gene covers under half of the shortfall, and the cause of the remainder is unknown. The DNA gave D and trimming, while V, J and clone size come from that table. The sample includes 55,000 to 80,000 clones, with under 95% observed a single time. Of the sample, 2% to 3% is held by the ten largest clones.

The germline V gene specifies SNHLY as CDR1 and FYNNEI as CDR2. Including cysteine and phenylalanine, the CDR3 has 15 amino acids. Only CDR3 DNA is held: 45 bases, read in frame from base 1. V trim: 2 bases; J trim: 4 bases; unmatched bases: 3. The time point label, read with the paper, signifies: pre-transplant. Unstimulated PBMCs, after thawing, were stained for CD3, CD4 and CD8 and then FACS-sorted into CD3+CD4+ and CD3+CD8+ populations. All 8 studied subjects were randomized to withdrawal of immunosuppression. The Qiagen DNeasy Blood and Tissue Kit was used for genomic DNA isolation. The chain is assembled from TRBV2 and TRBJ2-1; TRBD1 aligns with 9 central bases. The sequencing used CD4+ T cells from blood, collected before liver transplant. The TCR comes from a human donor who received a liver transplant. At the DNA level, the sequence is TGTGCCAGCAGTGAAACAGGGGGCAGTTACAATGAGCAGTTCTTC. This gives the protein CASSETGGSYNEQFF.